The 14 T cell receptor beta chains given below trace back to one sample, sequenced in a study of T cell responses to AZD1222 COVID-19 vaccine. TCRdb keeps only in-frame clones here, not all; method: immunoSEQ multiplex PCR. The repertoire holds around 88,000 clones, approximately 86% seen once, with about 9.4% in the top ten. The material sequenced was peripheral blood, taken on day 0 of MenACWY control vaccination. The receptors derive from an adult in good health.

The J gene is TRBJ1-1, the V gene TRBV29-1; a possible D gene is TRBD1 (5 bases). This CDR3 is 13 amino acids long. The germline V gene encodes CDR1 SQVTM and CDR2 ANQGSEA. The ends were cut back, 4 bases at V and 0 bases at J, with 9 bases in the middle. For the CDR3, the DNA is TGCAGCGTTGCAAGGGACTTGAACACTGAAGCTTTCTTT. It is translated as CSVARDLNTEAFF.

The chain combines TRBV20-1 with TRBJ2-7; no firm D call. The CDR3 loop spans 11 amino acids. V lost 2 bases and J 2 bases, leaving 4 bases between the germline ends. CDR1 DFQATT and CDR2 SNEGSKA come from the germline V gene (reference sequence). The CDR3 sequence is CSARTTYEQYF. The CDR3 DNA reads as TGCAGTGCTAGAACAACCTACGAGCAGTACTTC.

Points on this clone: At the DNA level, this CDR3 is encoded by other sequences in the same sample as well. The DNA for the CDR3 is TGTGCCAGCAGTTACTCAGGGAGAGGCAATCAGCCCCAGCATTTT. It codes for CASSYSGRGNQPQHF. This chain connects TRBV6-5 to TRBJ1-5, with unresolved D. The CDR3 sequence is 15 residues long. V shed 0 bases and J shed 2 bases, with 8 bases lying between them. From germline, CDR1 is MNHEY and CDR2 SVGAGI.

This clone was observed a single time. The chain joins TRBV9 to TRBJ2-7; 9 nucleotides match TRBD1. Losses at the gene ends were 2 bases for V and 8 bases for J; bases not matched to a gene: 14. Germline V gene lookup returns CDR1 SGDLS and CDR2 YYNGEE. The CDR3 runs to 16 residues. The CDR3 loop is CASSVDPGQGGGKQYF. DNA of the CDR3: TGTGCCAGCAGCGTCGACCCGGGACAGGGCGGAGGTAAGCAGTACTTC.

A remark on this clone: This sample includes further DNA sequences coding for the same CDR3. V gene TRBV13 combines with J gene TRBJ1-6; D is perhaps TRBD1 (6 bases). With 5 bases removed from V and 8 bases from J, the gap between germline ends came to 16 bases. This CDR3 contains 15 residues. Germline loops: CDR1 PRHDT, CDR2 FYEKMQ (reference sequence). The CDR3 here is CASSLGAGVDSPLHF. CDR3 coding DNA: TGTGCCAGCAGCCTGGGGGCAGGGGTAGATTCACCCCTCCACTTT.

This chain uses TRBV4-3 with TRBJ2-2; TRBD2 might be the D (6 bases). The CDR3 totals 20 residues. The V gene's germline CDR1 is LGHNA and CDR2 YSLEER. Trimming pared 0 bases from V and 6 bases from J, leaving 26 bases between. For the CDR3, the DNA is TGCGCCAGCAGCCAAGATATGCAGGGCGCGGGGTTGGGATGGTCCGGGGAGCTGTTTTTT. Translation: CASSQDMQGAGLGWSGELFF.

This clone has just one count. This chain joins TRBV5-1 and TRBJ2-7; a possible D gene is TRBD1 (5 bases). This CDR3 is built from 14 residues. Trimming shortened V by 5 bases and J by 5 bases, and 17 bases separated the two germline ends. Per germline, CDR1 SGHRS and CDR2 YFSETQ. The CDR3 here is CASSDTSGNDEQYF. As DNA, the CDR3 is TGCGCCAGCAGTGACACCTCAGGGAACGACGAGCAGTACTTC.

This chain joins TRBV12-3 or TRBV12-4 and TRBJ1-3; 7 nucleotides line up with TRBD1. This CDR3 is 13 amino acids long. V gave up 4 bases and J gave up 4 bases; unmatched junction bases: 1. CDR3 loop: CASSWDSGNTIYF. In DNA, the CDR3 is TGTGCCAGCAGTTGGGACAGCGGAAACACCATATATTTT.

This clone was counted a single time. The CDR3 sequence is CATSDPGRSYGYTF. CDR3 bases: TGTGCCACCAGTGATCCCGGACGCTCCTATGGCTACACCTTC. The chain employs TRBV24-1 and TRBJ1-2; D is unclear. Trimming cost V 3 bases and J 4 bases, with 11 bases left between them. This CDR3 contains 14 residues. Germline V gene lookup returns CDR1 KGHDR and CDR2 SFDVKD.

The V gene is TRBV6-1, the J gene TRBJ1-2; a possible D gene is TRBD1 (6 bases). V was clipped by 2 bases and J by 6 bases, with 10 bases between them. The CDR3 is made up of 13 amino acids. The germline CDR1 and CDR2 sequences are MNHNS and SASEGT. The CDR3 region is CASSELGADGYTF. The DNA of the CDR3 is TGTGCCAGCAGTGAATTGGGGGCTGATGGCTACACCTTC.

Only one count was recorded for this clone. CDR3 in amino acids: CASSLLKSGGGADTQYF. CDR3 DNA: TGCGCCAGCAGCCTCCTCAAGTCTGGCGGGGGGGCGGATACGCAGTATTTT. This chain links TRBV4-1 with TRBJ2-3; 9 nucleotides align to TRBD2. Germline V gene data show CDR1 as MGHRA and CDR2 as YSYEKL. J gave up 6 bases and V 4 bases, and 14 bases lay outside the gene matches. The CDR3 contains 17 residues.

This sequence joins TRBV18 and TRBJ2-3, with D unclear. CDR1 and CDR2 from the germline V gene are KGHSH and LQKENI. The CDR3 loop spans 15 amino acids. Trimming took 4 bases from V and 2 from J, leaving 13 bases between them. CDR3 in amino acids: CASSLPVVSTDTQYF. CDR3 DNA sequence: TGTGCCAGCTCACTTCCGGTGGTCTCCACAGATACGCAGTATTTT. The full variable domain, in which reference TRBV18 and TRBJ2-3 provide the parts outside the CDR3, is NAGVMQNPRHLVRRRGQEARLRCSPMKGHSHVYWYRQLPEEGLKFMVYLQKENIIDESGMPKERFSAEFPKEGPSILRIQQVVRGDSAAYFCASSLPVVSTDTQYFGPGTRLTVL.

The count of this clone is one. This rearrangement joins TRBV11-2 to TRBJ1-3; D is ambiguous. Trimming took 0 bases from V and 3 from J, leaving 15 bases between them. CDR1 is SGHAT, CDR2 FQNNGV, per germline. The CDR3 totals 17 residues. This CDR3 reads CASSLEGGLIGGNTIYF. CDR3 nucleotides: TGTGCCAGCAGCTTAGAGGGAGGCTTAATAGGTGGAAACACCATATATTTT.

This clone is a singleton in its sample. The J gene is TRBJ1-6, the V gene TRBV9, with D possibly being TRBD1 (6 bases). The CDR3 sequence is 16 residues long. V was pared by 3 bases and J by 5 bases, with 15 bases between. The germline V gene encodes CDR1 SGDLS and CDR2 YYNGEE. CDR3 DNA sequence: TGTGCCAGCAGCGCAAGGGTCGGGACAAATAATTCACCCCTCCACTTT. It yields the protein CASSARVGTNNSPLHF.